This TCR beta chain was sequenced for a study of T cell clusters in autoimmune cytopenias. Notes on the study in general: TRB repertoire shifts in secondary cytopenia and chronic lymphocytic leukemia mostly reflected lymphoma, not autoimmunity. The cluster-lack signature was not seen for secondary cytopenia versus chronic lymphocytic leukemia.

TRB was amplified from roughly 250 ng of peripheral blood genomic DNA per sample. One tube held mixed TRB-A and TRB-B primer pools for touch-down PCR. TCRdb reworked the multiplex PCR reads into one entry per CDR3 protein, no DNA. This repertoire includes nearly 4,500 distinct CDR3 sequences. CDR1 and CDR2 from the germline V gene are SGHTA and FQGTGA. This CDR3 is built from 14 residues. On this clonotype itself: Its cognate antigen is unknown.

The chain recombines TRBV7-3 with TRBJ1-1; TCRdb proposes TRBD1, but this gene call is untestable without DNA. This clonotype was sampled from a human donor with an autoimmune cytopenia or autoimmune hepatitis (not recorded which). Sample: peripheral blood. The CDR3 sequence: CASSLNRVNTEAFF.